Listed below are T cell receptor beta chains from one sample, sequenced in a study of CD8 T cells in ankylosing spondylitis. MiXCR was run by TCRdb on the 5' RACE reads, yielding one entry per CDR3 protein. The sample shows 150,000 to 200,000 distinct CDR3 sequences, roughly 34% of them seen only once. Sequencing was done on a sample of synovial fluid, either unsorted or a sorted T cell fraction (not recorded which). The receptors originated from a male donor with ankylosing spondylitis. The CDR3 runs from the conserved cysteine through the conserved F or W. The D gene is left open where the match is weak. Clone size is not always given. Where it is, it says once, few, many or a class for expanded clones.

D gene: NA; clone size: once; J gene: TRBJ2-2; V gene: TRBV18; CDR3 protein: CASSPREPGLGNTGELFF; CDR3 DNA: TGTGCCAGCTCACCACGGGAACCGGGACTGGGTAACACCGGGGAGCTGTTTTTT
D gene: TRBD1; clone size: many; J gene: TRBJ2-7; V gene: TRBV11-1; CDR3 protein: CASSPRDRGIEQYF; CDR3 DNA: TGTGCCAGCAGCCCCCGGGACAGGGGTATCGAGCAGTACTTC
D gene: TRBD1; clone size: many; J gene: TRBJ2-3; V gene: TRBV20-1; CDR3 protein: CSAWGRGRTDTQYF; CDR3 DNA: TGCAGCGCGTGGGGCAGGGGGCGCACAGATACGCAGTATTTT
D gene: NA; clone size: few; J gene: TRBJ2-5; V gene: TRBV20-1; CDR3 protein: CSAAGFDQETQYF; CDR3 DNA: TGCAGTGCTGCTGGCTTTGACCAAGAGACCCAGTACTTC
D gene: TRBD2; clone size: many; J gene: TRBJ2-3; V gene: TRBV20-1; CDR3 protein: CSALTSGGAGDTQYF; CDR3 DNA: TGCAGTGCGCTCACTAGCGGGGGGGCTGGAGATACGCAGTATTTT
D gene: NA; clone size: NA; J gene: TRBJ2-1; V gene: TRBV5-1; CDR3 protein: CASSLGQASYNEQFF; CDR3 DNA: TGCGCCAGCAGCTTGGGACAGGCGTCATACAATGAGCAGTTCTTC
D gene: TRBD2; clone size: few; J gene: TRBJ2-3; V gene: TRBV6-2/TRBV6-3; CDR3 protein: CASALGEGRSTDTQYF; CDR3 DNA: TGTGCCAGCGCCTTGGGGGAGGGCCGGAGCACAGATACGCAGTATTTT
D gene: NA; clone size: few; J gene: TRBJ1-2; V gene: TRBV7-2; CDR3 protein: CASSLAPQGGYGYTF; CDR3 DNA: TGTGCCAGCAGCTTAGCCCCTCAGGGTGGCTATGGCTACACCTTC
D gene: TRBD2; clone size: few; J gene: TRBJ2-3; V gene: TRBV7-2; CDR3 protein: CASSQTSGNTQYF; CDR3 DNA: TGTGCCAGCAGCCAGACTAGCGGGAATACGCAGTATTTT
D gene: NA; clone size: NA; J gene: TRBJ1-1; V gene: TRBV20-1; CDR3 protein: CSAEEQRGLTEAFF; CDR3 DNA: TGCAGTGCTGAAGAACAGAGAGGTCTTACTGAAGCTTTCTTT
D gene: TRBD1; clone size: NA; J gene: TRBJ2-7; V gene: TRBV12-5; CDR3 protein: CASGLVWQGAVSYEQYF; CDR3 DNA: TGTGCTAGTGGTTTGGTATGGCAGGGGGCAGTATCCTACGAGCAGTACTTC
D gene: TRBD1; clone size: many; J gene: TRBJ1-5; V gene: TRBV7-2; CDR3 protein: CASSSQGAGQPQHF; CDR3 DNA: TGTGCCAGCAGTTCACAGGGGGCTGGTCAGCCCCAGCATTTT
D gene: NA; clone size: few; J gene: TRBJ2-7; V gene: TRBV30; CDR3 protein: CAWSVGYEQYF; CDR3 DNA: TGTGCCTGGAGTGTAGGATACGAGCAGTACTTC
D gene: NA; clone size: few; J gene: TRBJ1-1; V gene: TRBV29-1; CDR3 protein: CSVVLNTEAFF; CDR3 DNA: TGCAGCGTTGTCTTGAACACTGAAGCTTTCTTT
D gene: NA; clone size: NA; J gene: TRBJ2-7; V gene: TRBV15; CDR3 protein: CATSRVRAYEQYF; CDR3 DNA: TGTGCCACCAGCAGAGTTCGTGCCTACGAGCAGTACTTC
D gene: TRBD1; clone size: NA; J gene: TRBJ2-1; V gene: TRBV2; CDR3 protein: CASIHQGVSYNEQFF; CDR3 DNA: TGTGCCAGCATCCACCAGGGGGTCTCCTACAATGAGCAGTTCTTC
D gene: NA; clone size: NA; J gene: TRBJ1-2; V gene: TRBV2; CDR3 protein: CASSALQGRNYGYTF; CDR3 DNA: TGTGCCAGCAGTGCCCTACAGGGACGTAACTATGGCTACACCTTC
D gene: NA; clone size: NA; J gene: TRBJ1-1; V gene: TRBV12-3/TRBV12-4; CDR3 protein: CASSTLGAEAFF; CDR3 DNA: TGTGCCAGCAGTACCCTAGGGGCTGAAGCTTTCTTT
D gene: NA; clone size: once; J gene: TRBJ2-3; V gene: TRBV12-3/TRBV12-4; CDR3 protein: CASSIANQGPSTDTQYF; CDR3 DNA: TGTGCCAGCAGCATAGCAAATCAGGGGCCCAGCACAGATACGCAGTATTTT
D gene: NA; clone size: NA; J gene: TRBJ2-1; V gene: TRBV6-1; CDR3 protein: CASSPLDRAHYNEQFF; CDR3 DNA: TGTGCCAGCAGCCCCCTTGATCGAGCCCACTACAATGAGCAGTTCTTC
D gene: NA; clone size: many; J gene: TRBJ2-7; V gene: TRBV12-3/TRBV12-4; CDR3 protein: CASSLSDPPEQYF; CDR3 DNA: TGTGCCAGCAGTTTATCGGATCCCCCAGAGCAGTACTTC
D gene: NA; clone size: few; J gene: TRBJ1-1; V gene: TRBV20-1; CDR3 protein: CSAREGITEAFF; CDR3 DNA: TGCAGTGCTAGAGAGGGGATCACTGAAGCTTTCTTT
D gene: NA; clone size: NA; J gene: TRBJ2-3; V gene: TRBV14; CDR3 protein: CASSLRESAYTDTQYF; CDR3 DNA: TGTGCCAGCAGCCTCAGGGAGTCGGCTTATACAGATACGCAGTATTTT
D gene: TRBD1; clone size: NA; J gene: TRBJ1-1; V gene: TRBV4-1; CDR3 protein: CASSQDLGQGAAEAFF; CDR3 DNA: TGCGCCAGCAGCCAAGATCTCGGACAGGGGGCCGCCGAAGCTTTCTTT
D gene: TRBD1; clone size: NA; J gene: TRBJ1-5; V gene: TRBV20-1; CDR3 protein: CSASSLRQGGQPQHF; CDR3 DNA: TGCAGTGCTAGCTCTCTCCGACAGGGAGGCCAGCCCCAGCATTTT
D gene: NA; clone size: few; J gene: TRBJ1-1; V gene: TRBV7-8; CDR3 protein: CASSPHEGLRNTEAFF; CDR3 DNA: TGTGCCAGCAGCCCACACGAGGGGTTGCGGAACACTGAAGCTTTCTTT
D gene: TRBD1; clone size: few; J gene: TRBJ1-6; V gene: TRBV30; CDR3 protein: CAWSDEPRQGRSPLHF; CDR3 DNA: TGTGCCTGGAGTGACGAACCCAGACAGGGTAGATCACCCCTCCACTTT
D gene: NA; clone size: NA; J gene: TRBJ2-4; V gene: TRBV5-1; CDR3 protein: CASSLAGGANIQYF; CDR3 DNA: TGCGCCAGCAGCTTGGCCGGGGGCGCGAACATTCAGTACTTC
D gene: TRBD2; clone size: few; J gene: TRBJ2-1; V gene: TRBV4-3; CDR3 protein: CASSQGGQSSGAYNEQFF; CDR3 DNA: TGCGCCAGCAGCCAAGGTGGACAATCTAGCGGGGCCTACAATGAGCAGTTCTTC
D gene: NA; clone size: NA; J gene: TRBJ1-1; V gene: TRBV25-1; CDR3 protein: CASSENRWGTEAFF; CDR3 DNA: TGTGCCAGCAGTGAAAACAGGTGGGGCACTGAAGCTTTCTTT
D gene: TRBD2; clone size: NA; J gene: TRBJ2-3; V gene: TRBV20-1; CDR3 protein: CSATSGGAADTQYF; CDR3 DNA: TGCAGTGCTACTAGCGGGGGGGCGGCAGATACGCAGTATTTT
D gene: NA; clone size: few; J gene: TRBJ2-7; V gene: TRBV28; CDR3 protein: CASSPRQGGSYEQYF; CDR3 DNA: TGTGCCAGCAGTCCCCGACAGGGAGGATCCTACGAGCAGTACTTC
D gene: NA; clone size: NA; J gene: TRBJ2-7; V gene: TRBV5-6; CDR3 protein: CASSGRTYEQYF; CDR3 DNA: TGTGCCAGTTCGGGACGGACCTACGAGCAGTACTTC
D gene: TRBD2; clone size: NA; J gene: TRBJ2-5; V gene: TRBV20-1; CDR3 protein: CSARDPGTTQETQYF; CDR3 DNA: TGCAGTGCTAGAGACCCCGGGACTACTCAAGAGACCCAGTACTTC
D gene: NA; clone size: NA; J gene: TRBJ1-4; V gene: TRBV13; CDR3 protein: CASSLLGTNEKLFF; CDR3 DNA: TGTGCCAGCAGCTTATTAGGGACTAATGAAAAACTGTTTTTT
D gene: NA; clone size: few; J gene: TRBJ2-7; V gene: TRBV20-1; CDR3 protein: CSARELGAFNYEQYF; CDR3 DNA: TGCAGTGCTAGAGAGTTAGGGGCCTTTAACTACGAGCAGTACTTC
D gene: NA; clone size: few; J gene: TRBJ1-1; V gene: TRBV7-3; CDR3 protein: CASSLVVDLLRTEAFF; CDR3 DNA: TGTGCCAGCAGCTTAGTTGTAGACCTCTTGAGGACTGAAGCTTTCTTT
D gene: TRBD2; clone size: NA; J gene: TRBJ2-1; V gene: TRBV28; CDR3 protein: CASSLDSGSTGDEQFF; CDR3 DNA: TGTGCCAGCAGTTTAGATAGCGGGTCTACCGGGGATGAGCAGTTCTTC
D gene: TRBD2; clone size: NA; J gene: TRBJ2-2; V gene: TRBV7-2; CDR3 protein: CASSSGLAGGAGELFF; CDR3 DNA: TGTGCCAGCAGCTCCGGACTAGCGGGTGGTGCCGGGGAGCTGTTTTTT
D gene: NA; clone size: many; J gene: TRBJ2-4; V gene: TRBV12-3/TRBV12-4; CDR3 protein: CASSLGDSGAKNIQYF; CDR3 DNA: TGTGCCAGCAGTCTGGGTGACAGTGGGGCCAAAAACATTCAGTACTTC
D gene: NA; clone size: NA; J gene: TRBJ1-6; V gene: TRBV20-1; CDR3 protein: CSVGSRSSPLHF; CDR3 DNA: TGCAGTGTCGGCTCGAGGAGTTCACCCCTCCACTTT
D gene: NA; clone size: NA; J gene: TRBJ1-2; V gene: TRBV27; CDR3 protein: CASRGAGANYGYTF; CDR3 DNA: TGTGCCAGCAGGGGGGCGGGGGCCAACTATGGCTACACCTTC
D gene: NA; clone size: NA; J gene: TRBJ1-2; V gene: TRBV6-1; CDR3 protein: CASSRKKDGNYGYTF; CDR3 DNA: TGTGCCAGCAGTCGAAAAAAGGACGGGAACTATGGCTACACCTTC
D gene: NA; clone size: few; J gene: TRBJ2-6; V gene: TRBV5-1; CDR3 protein: CASSLGSNSGANVLTF; CDR3 DNA: TGCGCCAGCAGCTTGGGATCTAACTCTGGGGCCAACGTCCTGACTTTC
D gene: TRBD2; clone size: NA; J gene: TRBJ2-5; V gene: TRBV2; CDR3 protein: CASKRDSGNQETQYF; CDR3 DNA: TGTGCCAGCAAGAGGGATAGCGGGAACCAAGAGACCCAGTACTTC
D gene: NA; clone size: NA; J gene: TRBJ2-2; V gene: TRBV5-6; CDR3 protein: CASSLVDGSGELFF; CDR3 DNA: TGTGCCAGCAGCTTAGTTGACGGCTCCGGGGAGCTGTTTTTT
D gene: TRBD1; clone size: NA; J gene: TRBJ1-1; V gene: TRBV20-1; CDR3 protein: CSATGTGLNTEAFF; CDR3 DNA: TGCAGTGCTACCGGGACAGGGCTGAACACTGAAGCTTTCTTT
D gene: TRBD2; clone size: few; J gene: TRBJ2-2; V gene: TRBV4-1; CDR3 protein: CASSQDWGRVRRDTGELFF; CDR3 DNA: TGCGCCAGCAGCCAAGACTGGGGGAGGGTGCGCAGGGACACCGGGGAGCTGTTTTTT
D gene: TRBD1; clone size: many; J gene: TRBJ2-7; V gene: TRBV28; CDR3 protein: CASKTGTGVYEQYF; CDR3 DNA: TGTGCCAGCAAAACTGGGACAGGCGTCTACGAGCAGTACTTC
D gene: TRBD2; clone size: NA; J gene: TRBJ2-3; V gene: TRBV11-3; CDR3 protein: CASSHTSGGGPDTQYF; CDR3 DNA: TGTGCCAGCAGCCATACTAGCGGAGGGGGGCCAGATACGCAGTATTTT
D gene: NA; clone size: NA; J gene: TRBJ2-5; V gene: TRBV5-6; CDR3 protein: CASSQIEQETQYF; CDR3 DNA: TGTGCCAGCAGCCAGATCGAACAAGAGACCCAGTACTTC